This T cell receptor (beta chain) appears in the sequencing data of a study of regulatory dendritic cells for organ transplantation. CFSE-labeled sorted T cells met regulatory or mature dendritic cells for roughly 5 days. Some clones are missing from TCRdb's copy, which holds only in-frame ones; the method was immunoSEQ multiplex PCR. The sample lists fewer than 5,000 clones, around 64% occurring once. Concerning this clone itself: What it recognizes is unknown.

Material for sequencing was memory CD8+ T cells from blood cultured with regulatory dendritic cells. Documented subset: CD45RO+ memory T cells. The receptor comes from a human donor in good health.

The CDR3 reads CASSQDPTPLYEQYF. For the CDR3, the DNA is TGCGCCAGCAGCCAAGATCCGACACCGCTTTACGAGCAGTACTTC. This chain connects TRBV4-1 to TRBJ2-7; D is undetermined. This CDR3 is 15 amino acids long. Per the germline V gene, CDR1 is MGHRA and CDR2 is YSYEKL. V shed 0 bases and J shed 4 bases, with 13 bases lying between them.